These 3 T cell receptor beta chains were sequenced from one sample in a study of regulatory T cells in long-lasting Graves disease. Arm-PCR of CDR3 regions with iRepertoire HTBI primers generated TCR beta libraries. TCRdb called the multiplex PCR reads again in MiXCR, with one record for every CDR3 protein. The sample carries around 450,000 distinct CDR3 sequences, 20% to 25% recorded once. Sample time point: persistent/refractory GD, antithyroid drugs over 5 years with positive TRAb. Following extraction of RNA from PBMCs, that RNA was used to make the TCR library. Material: peripheral blood mononuclear cells (PBMCs), obtained when the disease was refractory, from a patient treated with antithyroid drugs. The source is a female donor with Graves disease.

At least ten counts were recorded for this clonotype. The V and J genes are TRBV7-2 and TRBJ2-7; TRBD2 aligns across 7 bases. V lost 2 bases, J lost 3 bases, and 7 bases stayed unmatched. CDR1 and CDR2 (germline): SGHTA, FQGNSA. This CDR3 region has 15 residues. This chain's CDR3 is CASSLNGEGIYEQYF. In DNA form, the CDR3 reads TGTGCCAGCAGCTTAAATGGGGAGGGTATCTACGAGCAGTACTTC.

This clonotype has more than one count but fewer than ten. The CDR3 bases are TGTGCCAGCATAAGGGGGACAGCTCAAGCAGATACGCAGTATTTT. Translated, it gives CASIRGTAQADTQYF. This rearrangement joins TRBV12-3 or TRBV12-4 to TRBJ2-3; 7 nucleotides match TRBD1. The V gene end was trimmed by 7 bases and the J gene end by 4 bases; junction bases not matched to a gene: 11. The CDR3 has 15 residues.

The chain has TRBV19 and TRBJ1-1; D remains unclear. The CDR3 consists of 13 residues. CDR1 LNHDA and CDR2 SQIVND come from the germline V gene (reference sequence). V was pared by 8 bases and J by 12 bases, with 22 bases between. The CDR3 coding sequence is TGTGCCAGTTCCCCCTCTGGGCCGAATGATCCTTTCTTT. Translation gives CASSPSGPNDPFF.